Here is one T cell receptor (beta chain) with its context. The CDR3 has 15 residues. In germline, CDR1 is MGHDK, CDR2 SYGVNS. V was clipped by 2 bases and J by 4 bases; unmatched bases: 6. The entry originates in a study of PD-L1 blockade in urothelial cancer. Across the whole study: Patients initiated atezolizumab in about 2014 at 1,200 mg intravenously every 3 weeks. Twenty-five of 29 patients were males with bladder-origin urothelial cancer.

Sample time point: peripheral blood 6 weeks after treatment start. There were between 1 and 8 samples from each patient, taken pretreatment and on-treatment. TCRdb's copy holds only in-frame clones and misses some; the assay was immunoSEQ multiplex PCR. The sample yields 83,000 or so clones, 75% to 90% seen once. The material was PBMCs, obtained around atezolizumab (anti-PD-L1) treatment. The TCR sequence derives from a man between 70 and 80 years old with urothelial cancer. The rearrangement joins TRBV25-1 to TRBJ2-3, with 7 bases that match TRBD1. DNA of the CDR3: TGTGCCAGCAGTGAAAGGGGGCTCCCGCCAGATACGCAGTATTTT. Its protein is CASSERGLPPDTQYF.